This TCR beta chain was observed in a study of CD8 T cells in Susac syndrome. Regarding the study as a whole: The TCR sequencing and HLA analysis in the study involved a relatively small number of individuals, as the study acknowledged.

The CD8+ and CD4+ T cells were isolated magnetically using a negative isolation approach, whereas the TEMRA cells were enriched by FACS. RNA amounts of roughly 0.45 to 1 ug underwent reverse transcription with random hexamers. The immunoSEQ assay covered 54 Vbeta and 13 Jbeta segments for CDR3. TCRdb passed the immunoSEQ multiplex PCR reads through MiXCR, listing each CDR3 protein once. The sample holds about 200,000 distinct CDR3 sequences, 90% to 95% seen once. As regards this clonotype: The antigen is unknown.

The CDR3 extends over 14 amino acids. Trimming removed 6 bases from V and 5 bases from J, with 17 bases in between. The germline V gene encodes CDR1 SGHTA and CDR2 FQGNSA. This clonotype originated in a human donor with multiple sclerosis. The sequenced sample was CD4+ T cells from PBMCs. The rearrangement joins TRBV7-2 to TRBJ2-7, with D perhaps TRBD1 (5 bases). Here the CDR3 reads CASSMGLSLDEQYF. CDR3 sequence (DNA): TGTGCCAGCAGTATGGGGCTATCCCTTGACGAGCAGTACTTC.